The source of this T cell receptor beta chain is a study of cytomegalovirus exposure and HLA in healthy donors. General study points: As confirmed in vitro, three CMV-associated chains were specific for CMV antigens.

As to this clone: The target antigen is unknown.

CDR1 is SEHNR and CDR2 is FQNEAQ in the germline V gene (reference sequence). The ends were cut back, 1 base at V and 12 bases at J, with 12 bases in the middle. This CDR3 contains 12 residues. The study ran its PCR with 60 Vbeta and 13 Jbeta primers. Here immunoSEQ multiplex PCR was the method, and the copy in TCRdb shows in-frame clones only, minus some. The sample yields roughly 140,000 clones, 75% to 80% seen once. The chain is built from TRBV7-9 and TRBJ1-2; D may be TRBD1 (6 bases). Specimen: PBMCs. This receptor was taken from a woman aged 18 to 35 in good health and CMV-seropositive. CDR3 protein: CASSLGPGENTF. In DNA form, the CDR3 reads TGTGCCAGCAGCTTAGGCCCAGGGGAGAACACCTTC.